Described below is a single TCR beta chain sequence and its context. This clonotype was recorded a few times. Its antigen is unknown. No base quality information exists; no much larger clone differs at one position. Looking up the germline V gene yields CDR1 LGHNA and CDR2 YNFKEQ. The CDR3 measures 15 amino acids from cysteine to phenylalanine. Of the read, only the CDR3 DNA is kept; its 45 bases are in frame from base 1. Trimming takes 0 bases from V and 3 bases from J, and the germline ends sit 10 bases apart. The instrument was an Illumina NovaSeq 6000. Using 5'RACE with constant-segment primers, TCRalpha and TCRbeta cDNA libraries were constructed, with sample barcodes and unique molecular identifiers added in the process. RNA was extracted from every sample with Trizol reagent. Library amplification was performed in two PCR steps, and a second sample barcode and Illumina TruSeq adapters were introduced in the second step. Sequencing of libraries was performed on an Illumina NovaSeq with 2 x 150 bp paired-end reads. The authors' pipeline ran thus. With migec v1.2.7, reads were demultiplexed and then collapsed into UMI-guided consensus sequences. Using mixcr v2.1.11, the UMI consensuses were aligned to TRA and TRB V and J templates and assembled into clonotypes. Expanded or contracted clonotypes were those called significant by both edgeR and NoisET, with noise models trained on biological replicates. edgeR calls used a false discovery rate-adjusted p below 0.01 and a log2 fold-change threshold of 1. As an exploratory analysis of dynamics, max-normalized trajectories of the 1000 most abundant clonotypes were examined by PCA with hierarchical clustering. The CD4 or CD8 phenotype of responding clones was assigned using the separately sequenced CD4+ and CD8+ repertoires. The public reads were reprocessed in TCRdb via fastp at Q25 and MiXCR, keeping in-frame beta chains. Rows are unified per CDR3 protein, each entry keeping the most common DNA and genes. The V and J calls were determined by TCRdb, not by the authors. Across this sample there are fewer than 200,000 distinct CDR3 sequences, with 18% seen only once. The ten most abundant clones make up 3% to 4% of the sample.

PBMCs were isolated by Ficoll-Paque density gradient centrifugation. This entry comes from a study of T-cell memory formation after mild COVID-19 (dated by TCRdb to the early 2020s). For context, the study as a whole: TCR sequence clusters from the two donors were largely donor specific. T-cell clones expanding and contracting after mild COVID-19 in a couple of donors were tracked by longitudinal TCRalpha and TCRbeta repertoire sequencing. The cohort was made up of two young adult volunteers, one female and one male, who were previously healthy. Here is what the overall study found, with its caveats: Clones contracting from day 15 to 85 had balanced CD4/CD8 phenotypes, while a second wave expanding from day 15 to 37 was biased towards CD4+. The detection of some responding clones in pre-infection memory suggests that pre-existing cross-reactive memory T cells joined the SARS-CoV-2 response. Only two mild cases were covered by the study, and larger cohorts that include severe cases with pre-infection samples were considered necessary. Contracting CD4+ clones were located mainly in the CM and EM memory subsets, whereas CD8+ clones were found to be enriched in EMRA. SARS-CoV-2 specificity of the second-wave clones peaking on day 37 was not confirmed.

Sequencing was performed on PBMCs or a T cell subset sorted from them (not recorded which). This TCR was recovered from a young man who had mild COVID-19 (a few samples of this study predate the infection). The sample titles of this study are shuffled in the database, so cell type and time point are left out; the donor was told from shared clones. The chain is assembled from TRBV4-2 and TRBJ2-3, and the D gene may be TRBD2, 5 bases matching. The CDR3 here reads CASSQEIGGTDTQYF. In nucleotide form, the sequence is TGTGCCAGCAGCCAAGAGATAGGAGGTACAGATACGCAGTATTTT.